This is a list of T cell receptor beta chains from one sample in a study of Graves' ophthalmopathy and Graves' hyperthyroidism. TCRdb used MiXCR to reprocess the multiplex PCR reads, holding one entry per CDR3 protein. Of some 370,000 distinct CDR3 sequences listed, roughly 17% are singletons. Sequenced: peripheral blood. These receptors all come from an adult woman with stable Graves' hyperthyroidism. The CDR3 runs from the conserved cysteine through the conserved F or W. The D gene is left open where the match is weak. Clone size, where shown, is once, few, many, or a class for clones that have expanded.

v_gene	abundance	d_gene	j_gene	CDR3aa	CDR3nt
TRBV12-3/TRBV12-4	many	-	TRBJ2-7	CASTTSFYEQYF	TGTGCCAGCACAACTTCCTTTTACGAGCAGTACTTC
TRBV29-1	many	-	TRBJ2-6	CSVSGSGANVLTF	TGCAGCGTTTCAGGGTCCGGGGCCAACGTCCTGACTTTC
TRBV28	many	-	TRBJ2-7	CASLTPGADFEYF	TGTGCCAGCTTAACACCGGGGGCGGATTTCGAGTACTTC
TRBV29-1	many	-	TRBJ2-5	CSVELGYTQETQYF	TGCAGCGTTGAACTCGGCTATACTCAAGAGACCCAGTACTTC
TRBV14	many	-	TRBJ2-5	CASSQNRETQYF	TGTGCCAGCAGCCAGAATCGAGAGACCCAGTACTTC
TRBV12-3/TRBV12-4	many	-	TRBJ1-2	CASSQSDKYGYTF	TGTGCCAGCAGCCAATCAGACAAATATGGCTACACCTTC
TRBV9	many	-	TRBJ2-5	CASSATGDQETQYF	TGTGCCAGCAGTGCTACAGGAGACCAAGAGACCCAGTACTTC
TRBV2	many	TRBD1	TRBJ2-2	CASSRDRGYSGELFF	TGTGCCAGCAGCCGGGACAGGGGGTACTCCGGGGAGCTGTTTTTT
TRBV12-3/TRBV12-4	many	-	TRBJ1-5	CASSFRWGRGNQPQHF	TGTGCCAGCAGTTTCAGATGGGGGAGAGGCAATCAGCCCCAGCATTTT
TRBV7-2	many	TRBD2	TRBJ2-5	CASSPRGLAGVLGVETQYF	TGTGCCAGCAGCCCCCGGGGACTAGCGGGAGTACTGGGGGTGGAGACCCAGTACTTC
TRBV7-2	many	TRBD1	TRBJ2-7	CASRGDRESYEQYF	TGTGCCAGCAGGGGGGACAGGGAATCCTACGAGCAGTACTTC
TRBV7-9	few	-	TRBJ1-2	CASSFLVDTF	TGTGCCAGCAGCTTCTTAGTAGACACCTTC
TRBV29-1	many	-	TRBJ1-2	CSVDLNYGYTF	TGCAGCGTTGATTTGAACTATGGCTACACCTTC
TRBV6-1	many	TRBD2	TRBJ2-7	CASSGLAGGPGYF	TGTGCCAGCAGTGGACTAGCGGGAGGTCCAGGGTACTTC
TRBV19	many	-	TRBJ2-5	CASSIPNNAAGQVEETQYF	TGTGCCAGTAGTATACCCAATAATGCCGCTGGGCAAGTCGAGGAGACCCAGTACTTC
TRBV28	-	-	TRBJ2-7	CASSFRVNPYEQYF	TGTGCCAGCAGTTTCCGAGTAAACCCCTACGAGCAGTACTTC
TRBV27	many	TRBD1	TRBJ1-2	CASSFLPPGGHGYTF	TGTGCCAGCAGTTTTTTGCCCCCAGGGGGTCACGGCTACACCTTC
TRBV11-1	few	TRBD1	TRBJ2-2	CASSKGEQGDTGELFF	TGTGCCAGCAGCAAAGGCGAACAGGGGGACACCGGGGAGCTGTTTTTT
TRBV6-1	many	TRBD1	TRBJ1-6	CASSEGQTINSPLHF	TGTGCCAGCAGTGAGGGACAGACAATAAATTCACCCCTCCACTTT
TRBV12-3/TRBV12-4	-	-	TRBJ1-1	CAGKSGVNTEAFF	TGTGCCGGAAAATCCGGGGTGAACACTGAAGCTTTCTTT
TRBV20-1	-	-	TRBJ2-5	CSAQIYQETQYF	TGCAGTGCTCAGATATACCAAGAGACCCAGTACTTC
TRBV5-1	few	-	TRBJ2-5	CASSLARGRETQYF	TGCGCCAGCAGCTTGGCGCGGGGAAGAGAGACCCAGTACTTC
TRBV6-1	-	TRBD2	TRBJ2-5	CASSSSGRETQYF	TGTGCCAGCAGTAGTAGCGGGAGGGAGACCCAGTACTTC
TRBV7-6	-	TRBD2	TRBJ2-2	CASSLFAGASTATGELFF	TGTGCCAGCAGCTTATTTGCGGGAGCCAGTACAGCCACCGGGGAGCTGTTTTTT
TRBV7-9	few	-	TRBJ2-2	CASSDGTGELFF	TGTGCCAGCAGCGATGGCACCGGGGAGCTGTTTTTT
TRBV18	many	-	TRBJ2-5	CATSQGSQETQYF	TGTGCCACCTCCCAGGGCAGCCAAGAGACCCAGTACTTC
TRBV28	many	-	TRBJ1-5	CASRSQNFNQPQHF	TGTGCCAGCAGGTCACAGAATTTCAATCAGCCCCAGCATTTT
TRBV4-3	many	TRBD2	TRBJ2-5	CASSQGGVASGNQETQYF	TGCGCCAGCAGCCAAGGCGGTGTGGCTAGCGGGAACCAAGAGACCCAGTACTTC